These T cell receptor beta chains were read from a single sample in a study of early stage breast cancer tumors. Produced via immunoSEQ multiplex PCR; TCRdb's table is partial and in-frame only. The sample shows some 58,000 clones, around three quarters of them seen only once. Sequenced material: blood. These receptors originate from a person aged 30-39 years with breast cancer. The CDR3 runs from the conserved cysteine through the conserved F or W. Only part of the rows carry a size: once, few, many, or a class if the clone is expanded.

len,v_gene,j_gene,abundance,CDR3aa
13,TRBV2,TRBJ1-1,.,CASTISRQTEAFF
12,TRBV7-9,TRBJ1-5,.,CASSRTGFSQHF
14,TRBV5-6,TRBJ1-2,.,CASSLYRANYGYTF
12,TRBV5-1,TRBJ2-7,.,CASSLGAYEQYF
15,TRBV5-1,TRBJ1-4,once,CASSTSRVLGEKLFF
14,TRBV14,TRBJ1-5,.,CASSEQHSNQPQHF
11,TRBV20-1,TRBJ2-3,.,CSAPGVDTQYF
15,TRBV2,TRBJ1-6,.,CASTWTDNHNSPLHF
12,TRBV10-3,TRBJ1-2,.,CAIRGGLGGYTF
15,TRBV6-5,TRBJ1-1,few,CASSRTGYENTEAFF
14,TRBV7-9,TRBJ2-7,.,CASREGGSSSEQYF
11,TRBV30,TRBJ2-7,once,CAWSVNGEQYF
15,TRBV15,TRBJ1-1,.,CATSFTGHANTEAFF
14,TRBV6-5,TRBJ1-5,.,CASSRTGGNQPQHF
13,TRBV7-9,TRBJ2-7,.,CASSVPGGYEQYF
14,TRBV6-5,TRBJ2-1,.,CASSLHIAGGEQFF
13,TRBV6-5,TRBJ2-5,.,CASAQGWKETQYF
16,TRBV7-2,TRBJ2-5,.,CASSLGLGQTQETQYF
12,TRBV7-9,TRBJ1-1,.,CASGLQGSEAFF
16,TRBV7-2,TRBJ2-2,.,CASTPGGRSNTGELFF
15,TRBV11-2,TRBJ2-7,.,CASSQPGLAVYEQYF
15,TRBV7-6,TRBJ2-1,.,CASSLEGGPRVEQFF
17,TRBV18,TRBJ1-2,.,CASSQEGFQSRGGGYTF
12,TRBV15,TRBJ2-7,.,CATSRDRGEQYF
14,TRBV6-5,TRBJ2-4,.,CASSSGQGRNIQYF
13,TRBV7-3,TRBJ2-1,.,CASSVDGGNEQFF
14,TRBV6-6,TRBJ1-3,.,CASSSHQGRNTIYF
11,TRBV9,TRBJ1-3,.,CASSPGNTIYF
14,TRBV2,TRBJ1-5,.,CASTQARGHQPQHF